These 30 T cell receptor beta chains came from one sample sequenced in a study of blood T cell dynamics during melanoma immunotherapy. The time point was: week 3, after first cycle of checkpoint inhibitor. Sequencing used immunoSEQ multiplex PCR; TCRdb keeps in-frame clones, though not all of them. The data contain about 12,000 clones, about 93% of them singletons. Specimen: effector memory CD8+ T cells from blood, collected from a patient treated with checkpoint blockade. Receptors were obtained from a human donor with melanoma.

CDR3 in DNA: TGTGCCAGTAGTGGCTTGACAGGGGGAGTCACAGATACGCAGTATTTT. Translating gives CASSGLTGGVTDTQYF. J is TRBJ2-3 and V is TRBV19; 9 positions agree with TRBD1. V gave up 5 bases and J gave up 2 bases; unmatched junction bases: 8. The CDR3 contains 16 residues. CDR1 LNHDA and CDR2 SQIVND come from the germline V gene (reference sequence). Full variable domain (remainder filled in from reference TRBV19 and TRBJ2-3): DGGITQSPKYLFRKEGQNVTLSCEQNLNHDAMYWYRQDPGQGLRLIYYSQIVNDFQKGDIAEGYSVSREKKESFPLTVTSAQKNPTAFYLCASSGLTGGVTDTQYFGPGTRLTVL.

V and J are TRBV2 and TRBJ2-5, with 15 bases identical to TRBD2. With 2 bases clipped from V and 8 bases from J, the junction kept 9 bases outside the gene matches. The CDR3 totals 17 residues. Looked up from germline, CDR1 is SNHLY and CDR2 is FYNNEI. This CDR3 is CASSESGTSGRPTTQYF. DNA of the CDR3: TGTGCCAGCAGTGAATCAGGGACTAGCGGGAGGCCTACCACCCAGTACTTC.

The chain employs TRBV9 and TRBJ2-7, with TRBD1 identical over 7 bases. Germline CDR1 SGDLS, CDR2 YYNGEE. The CDR3 runs 14 residues. Losses at the gene ends were 0 bases for V and 6 bases for J; bases not matched to a gene: 6. The CDR3 loop is CASSVEGGLLEQYF. As DNA, the CDR3 is TGTGCCAGCAGCGTAGAAGGGGGCTTACTCGAGCAGTACTTC.

The J gene is TRBJ2-2, the V gene TRBV29-1, with 8 bases identical to TRBD1. Unmatched junction bases numbered 1, after V lost 3 bases and J lost 1 base. The germline CDR1 and CDR2 sequences are SQVTM and ANQGSEA. CDR3 length: 14 residues. The CDR3 nucleotides are TGCAGCGTTGAGACAGGGGAGAACACCGGGGAGCTGTTTTTT. Encoded protein: CSVETGENTGELFF.

The chain has TRBV9 and TRBJ2-5, with D maybe TRBD2 (6 bases). There are 13 residues in the CDR3. The germline gives CDR1 SGDLS, CDR2 YYNGEE. V shed 4 bases and J shed 5 bases, with 12 bases lying between them. The CDR3 spells CASSPGDLETQYF. Here the CDR3 DNA reads TGTGCCAGCAGCCCGGGGGATTTGGAGACCCAGTACTTC.

This chain connects TRBV5-6 to TRBJ2-7; D gene unclear. There are 13 residues in the CDR3. Germline V gene sequence: CDR1 SGHDT, CDR2 YYEEEE. Trimming left V 1 base short and J 1 base short, with 6 bases between. In nucleotides, the CDR3 is TGTGCCAGCAGCTTGATGGGGTCCTACGAGCAGTACTTC. This translates into CASSLMGSYEQYF. The full variable domain, with the rest looked up from reference TRBV5-6 and TRBJ2-7, is DAGVTQSPTHLIKTRGQQVTLRCSPKSGHDTVSWYQQALGQGPQFIFQYYEEEERQRGNFPDRFSGHQFPNYSSELNVNALLLGDSALYLCASSLMGSYEQYFGPGTRLTVT.

This clone was observed a few times. The rearrangement joins TRBV4-1 to TRBJ1-2; tentative D call: TRBD1 (5 bases). This CDR3 spans 15 amino acids. V was pared by 1 base and J by 6 bases, with 15 bases between. Germline loops: CDR1 MGHRA, CDR2 YSYEKL. The CDR3 DNA reads TGCGCCAGCAGCCAAGTTTTCGGGACCCGTCATGGCTACACCTTC. Protein product: CASSQVFGTRHGYTF.

This chain uses TRBV5-6 with TRBJ2-3, with TRBD2 identical over 14 bases. With V trimmed by 4 bases and J by 0 bases, 7 bases remained unmatched. Germline lookup yields CDR1 SGHDT and CDR2 YYEEEE. This CDR3 is 18 amino acids long. Written as DNA, the CDR3 is TGTGCCAGCAGCCCCGGGACTAGCGGGAGAGGGAGCACAGATACGCAGTATTTT. Amino acid sequence: CASSPGTSGRGSTDTQYF.

In nucleotides, the CDR3 is TGCGCCAGCAGCCAAGTTGGGTCTAGCGGGATCTACAATGAGCAGTTCTTC. Translation gives CASSQVGSSGIYNEQFF. V gene TRBV4-3 combines with J gene TRBJ2-1; 9 bases match TRBD2. J gave up 3 bases and V 1 base, and 7 bases lay outside the gene matches. Germline-derived CDR1 and CDR2 are LGHNA and YSLEER. The CDR3 is 17 residues long.

This clone was counted a single time. The genes are TRBV11-2 and TRBJ2-1; D is tentatively TRBD1 or TRBD2 (5 bases each). V gave up 3 bases and J gave up 6 bases, with 15 bases separating them. Germline V gene sequence: CDR1 SGHAT, CDR2 FQNNGV. The CDR3 is 15 amino acids. In DNA form, the CDR3 reads TGTGCCAGCAGCTTCGGCTGGGGTGGGGGCAATGAGCAGTTCTTC. Translated: CASSFGWGGGNEQFF.

The CDR3 here is CASSFLGRENEKLFF. CDR3 in DNA: TGTGCCAGCAGTTTCCTTGGCAGGGAGAATGAAAAACTGTTTTTT. The chain has TRBV25-1 and TRBJ1-4; D is perhaps TRBD1 (5 bases). The length of the CDR3 is 15 residues. CDR1 MGHDK and CDR2 SYGVNS come from the germline V gene. V shed 5 bases and J shed 5 bases, with 15 bases lying between them.

This chain links TRBV5-4 with TRBJ1-1; D not certain. The V end was cut by 2 bases, the J end by 4 bases, with 6 bases between. Germline-derived CDR1 and CDR2 are SGHNT and YYREEE (reference sequence). This CDR3 is built from 12 residues. The CDR3 is CASSFGSTEAFF. The DNA of the CDR3 is TGTGCCAGCAGCTTTGGTAGCACTGAAGCTTTCTTT.

The V call is TRBV4-1, the J call TRBJ2-7, with D unresolved. This CDR3 is 15 amino acids long. Germline CDR1 and CDR2: MGHRA and YSYEKL. Trimming pared 1 base from V and 1 base from J, leaving 11 bases between. The CDR3 coding sequence is TGCGCCAGCAGCCAAGCGCTTGCGGAGTCCTACGAGCAGTACTTC. It encodes CASSQALAESYEQYF.

The rearrangement joins TRBV5-6 to TRBJ1-1; D unresolved. Germline assignment: CDR1 SGHDT and CDR2 YYEEEE. V was trimmed by 1 base and J by 0 bases, leaving 13 bases between them. This CDR3 is built from 16 residues. In nucleotides, the CDR3 is TGTGCCAGCAGCTTGACTGGGTTGGGAGTGAACACTGAAGCTTTCTTT. As protein: CASSLTGLGVNTEAFF. Supplemented by reference TRBV5-6 and TRBJ1-1, the full variable domain reads DAGVTQSPTHLIKTRGQQVTLRCSPKSGHDTVSWYQQALGQGPQFIFQYYEEEERQRGNFPDRFSGHQFPNYSSELNVNALLLGDSALYLCASSLTGLGVNTEAFFGQGTRLTVV.

This clone was seen just once. The rearrangement uses TRBV27 and TRBJ2-5; unclear D gene. Germline values: CDR1 MNHEY, CDR2 SMNVEV (reference sequence). This CDR3 region has 14 residues. V dropped 7 bases and J dropped 1 base, with 13 bases sitting between them. CDR3 nucleotides: TGTGCCAGCAAAGGCGGAGACTTCCAAGAGACCCAGTACTTC. This gives the protein CASKGGDFQETQYF.

The CDR3 is CAWSVRDRSWQPQHF. The CDR3 region has the DNA TGTGCCTGGAGTGTCCGGGACAGGTCATGGCAGCCCCAGCATTTT. This rearrangement joins TRBV30 to TRBJ1-5; 8 bases are shared with TRBD1. In germline, CDR1 is GTSNPN, CDR2 SVGIG (reference sequence). Losses at the gene ends were 0 bases for V and 7 bases for J; bases not matched to a gene: 8. The CDR3 covers 15 residues.

The chain employs TRBV10-3 and TRBJ2-5, with D possibly matching TRBD1 (5 bases). Trimming stripped 8 bases from V and 1 base from J, with 23 bases between. The CDR3 runs 17 residues. Germline V lookup: CDR1 ENHRY, CDR2 SYGVKD. The CDR3 DNA is TGTGCCATCGCCGAAGGTATGGGGCCGCTCATCCAAGAGACCCAGTACTTC. Translating it yields CAIAEGMGPLIQETQYF.

J is TRBJ2-1 and V is TRBV4-1; TRBD2 is a possible D gene (5 bases). The V and J ends lost 2 bases and 0 bases respectively, with 8 bases between them. The germline gives CDR1 MGHRA, CDR2 YSYEKL. There are 15 residues in the CDR3. Written as DNA, the CDR3 is TGCGCCAGCAGCCAACTGGGGAGCTCCTACAATGAGCAGTTCTTC. Its translation is CASSQLGSSYNEQFF.

The rearrangement joins TRBV5-1 to TRBJ2-2, with 8 bases identical to TRBD1. The CDR3 has 13 residues. V was clipped by 3 bases and J by 6 bases; unmatched bases: 1. CDR1 is SGHRS, CDR2 YFSETQ, per germline. The CDR3 coding sequence is TGCGCCAGCAGCTGGACAGGGTCCGGGGAGCTGTTTTTT. The encoded protein is CASSWTGSGELFF.

The chain combines TRBV27 with TRBJ2-2; D is uncertain. This CDR3 is built from 13 residues. V lost 2 bases and J lost 10, with 11 bases in between. The germline V gene encodes CDR1 MNHEY and CDR2 SMNVEV (reference sequence). CDR3: CASSLMRQPELFF. The CDR3, as DNA: TGTGCCAGCAGTTTAATGAGGCAGCCGGAGCTGTTTTTT.

The rearrangement links TRBV5-1 to TRBJ1-1, with 7 bases aligning to TRBD1. The V segment lost 1 base and the J segment 3 bases; nucleotides outside the gene matches: 0. Germline V gene sequence: CDR1 SGHRS, CDR2 YFSETQ. The CDR3 is 13 amino acids. The CDR3 DNA reads as TGCGCCAGCAGCTTGACAGGGGACACTGAAGCTTTCTTT. This translates into CASSLTGDTEAFF.

This clone was seen only a few times. The genes are TRBV4-1 and TRBJ1-3; no clear D gene. Germline CDR1 MGHRA, CDR2 YSYEKL. The CDR3 has 14 amino acids. The germline V and J ends were trimmed by 1 base and 2 bases, with 6 bases remaining between them. CDR3 region: CASSQVGPGNTIYF. The CDR3 DNA follows: TGCGCCAGCAGCCAAGTGGGTCCTGGAAACACCATATATTTT.

The chain has TRBV23-1 and TRBJ2-7; TRBD1 might be the D (6 bases). TRBV23-1 is recorded as an ORF, its role being uncertain. The germline V and J ends were trimmed by 7 bases and 0 bases, with 19 bases remaining between them. The CDR3 is made up of 16 amino acids. The DNA of the CDR3 is TGCGCCAGCATCAACCGGGACACCCGTTTCTCCTACGAGCAGTACTTC. Protein: CASINRDTRFSYEQYF.

The chain couples TRBV19 to TRBJ2-1; TRBD1 is a possible D gene (5 bases). CDR1 is LNHDA and CDR2 is SQIVND in the germline V gene (reference sequence). The CDR3 loop spans 14 amino acids. V was cut by 8 bases and J by 8 bases, with 19 bases left in between. The CDR3 loop reads CASDDSRRLDEQFF. The CDR3 DNA is TGTGCCAGTGATGACAGTCGGCGGTTGGATGAGCAGTTCTTC.

V usage is TRBV10-1 and J usage is TRBJ2-7; D might be TRBD1 (5 bases). Trimming removed 3 bases at V and 4 bases at J, with 13 bases between. Germline V gene data show CDR1 as WNHNN and CDR2 as SYGVQD (reference sequence). CDR3 length equals 14 residues. CDR3 protein: CASSDVQGNYEQYF. CDR3 coding DNA: TGCGCCAGCAGTGACGTCCAGGGAAATTACGAGCAGTACTTC.

The chain uses TRBV29-1 and TRBJ1-1; D is perhaps TRBD1 (6 bases). The CDR3 covers 14 residues. Germline CDR1 SQVTM, CDR2 ANQGSEA. Trimming shortened V by 8 bases and J by 0 bases, and 16 bases separated the two germline ends. CDR3 in DNA: TGCAGCTTCATCGATGGACAGATGAACACTGAAGCTTTCTTT. Amino acids: CSFIDGQMNTEAFF.

The CDR3 is CASSFWGRSDGYTF. For the CDR3, the DNA is TGTGCCAGCAGTTTCTGGGGGCGCTCGGATGGCTACACCTTC. The J gene is TRBJ1-2, the V gene TRBV27; TRBD1 might be the D (6 bases). The length of the CDR3 is 14 residues. Germline V lookup: CDR1 MNHEY, CDR2 SMNVEV (reference sequence). Deletions cut 3 bases from V and 6 bases from J, with 14 bases between.

The CDR3 DNA reads TGTGCCAGCAGCTTAGTGTCAGGGGGTACCTACGAGCAGTACTTC. Encoded protein: CASSLVSGGTYEQYF. The J gene is TRBJ2-7, the V gene TRBV7-2, with TRBD1 matching over 7 bases. The CDR3 runs to 15 residues. After removal of 1 base from V and 2 bases from J, the junction contained 5 bases not matched to a gene. Looked up from germline, CDR1 is SGHTA and CDR2 is FQGNSA.

The V and J genes are TRBV5-4 and TRBJ2-2; 7 bases are shared with TRBD1. Germline CDR1 SGHNT, CDR2 YYREEE (reference sequence). Losses at the gene ends were 4 bases for V and 0 bases for J; bases not matched to a gene: 6. The CDR3 covers 16 residues. CDR3 sequence reads: CASSRNRGANTGELFF. The CDR3 region has the DNA TGTGCCAGCAGCCGGAACAGGGGCGCGAACACCGGGGAGCTGTTTTTT.

The table lists this clone with a count of one. J is TRBJ2-7 and V is TRBV18, with TRBD1 identical over 7 bases. Trimming cost V 3 bases and J 4 bases; bases outside gene matches: 3. The CDR3 totals 13 residues. Germline lookup yields CDR1 KGHSH and CDR2 LQKENI. The CDR3 sequence is CASSPPGQYEQYF. The CDR3 DNA follows: TGTGCCAGCTCACCTCCGGGACAGTACGAGCAGTACTTC.